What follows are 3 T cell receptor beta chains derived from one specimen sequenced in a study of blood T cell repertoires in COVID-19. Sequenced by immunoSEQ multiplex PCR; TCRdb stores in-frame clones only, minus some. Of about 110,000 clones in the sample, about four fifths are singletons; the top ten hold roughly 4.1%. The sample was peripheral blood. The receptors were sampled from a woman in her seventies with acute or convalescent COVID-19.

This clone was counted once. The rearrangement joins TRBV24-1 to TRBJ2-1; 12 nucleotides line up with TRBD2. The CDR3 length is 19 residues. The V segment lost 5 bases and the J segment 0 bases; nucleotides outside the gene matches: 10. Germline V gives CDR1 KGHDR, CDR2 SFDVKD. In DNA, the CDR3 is TGTGCCACCAGTGGCCAACTAGCGGGAGGCCTTAACTCCTACAATGAGCAGTTCTTC. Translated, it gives CATSGQLAGGLNSYNEQFF.

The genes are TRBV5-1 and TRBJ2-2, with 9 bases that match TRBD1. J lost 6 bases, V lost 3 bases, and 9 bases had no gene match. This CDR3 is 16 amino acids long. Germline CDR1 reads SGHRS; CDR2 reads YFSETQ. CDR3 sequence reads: CASSWSATGGSGELFF. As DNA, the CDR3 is TGCGCCAGCAGCTGGTCGGCGACAGGGGGGTCCGGGGAGCTGTTTTTT.

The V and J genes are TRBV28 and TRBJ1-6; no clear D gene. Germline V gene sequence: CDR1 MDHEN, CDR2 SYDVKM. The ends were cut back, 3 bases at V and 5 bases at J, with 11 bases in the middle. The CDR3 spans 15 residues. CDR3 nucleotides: TGTGCCAGCAGTTTTGGGCAGTTGAATAATTCACCCCTCCACTTT. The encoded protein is CASSFGQLNNSPLHF.